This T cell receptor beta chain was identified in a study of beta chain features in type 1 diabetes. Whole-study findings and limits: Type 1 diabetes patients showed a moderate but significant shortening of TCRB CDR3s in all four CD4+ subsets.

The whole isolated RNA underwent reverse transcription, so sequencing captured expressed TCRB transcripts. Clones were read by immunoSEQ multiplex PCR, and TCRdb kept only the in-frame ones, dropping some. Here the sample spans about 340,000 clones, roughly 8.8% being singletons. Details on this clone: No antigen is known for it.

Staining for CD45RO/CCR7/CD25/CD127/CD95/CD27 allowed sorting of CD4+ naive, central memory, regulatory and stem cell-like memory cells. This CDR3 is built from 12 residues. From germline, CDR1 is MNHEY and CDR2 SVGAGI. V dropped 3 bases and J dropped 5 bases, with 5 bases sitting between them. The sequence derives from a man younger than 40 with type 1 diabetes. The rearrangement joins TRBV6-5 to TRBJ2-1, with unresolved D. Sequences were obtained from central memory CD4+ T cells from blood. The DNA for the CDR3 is TGTGCCAGCAGTTATTCGGACAATGAGCAGTTCTTC. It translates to CASSYSDNEQFF.